The 8 T cell receptor beta chains presented below share a single source sample, sequenced in a study of T cells after yellow fever vaccination. A single record per CDR3 protein comes from TCRdb applying MiXCR to the 5' RACE reads. The sample holds about 310,000 distinct CDR3 sequences, roughly 3.5% seen once. Sequenced material: PBMCs, taken on the day of the yellow fever booster vaccination. These receptors originate from a man between 18 and 29 years old who received the YFV17D yellow fever vaccine.

This clonotype was detected only a few times. V usage is TRBV5-1 and J usage is TRBJ2-7; possibly TRBD1 for D (5 bases). Deletions cut 4 bases from V and 4 bases from J, with 15 bases between. Per the germline V gene, CDR1 is SGHRS and CDR2 is YFSETQ. This CDR3 region has 14 residues. The CDR3 protein is CASSPIPDSYEQYV. The CDR3 nucleotides read TGCGCCAGCAGCCCAATCCCAGACAGTTACGAGCAGTACGTC.

This clonotype was seen only a few times. V and J are TRBV5-1 and TRBJ2-5; 15 bases line up with TRBD2. Germline V lookup: CDR1 SGHRS, CDR2 YFSETQ. The CDR3 runs to 16 residues. The V and J ends lost 3 bases and 3 bases, in that order; junction bases with no gene match: 3. The CDR3 is CASSSGLAGGEETQYF. The CDR3 coding sequence is TGCGCCAGCAGCTCGGGACTAGCGGGGGGCGAAGAGACCCAGTACTTC.

At least ten counts were recorded for this clonotype. The chain has TRBV3-1 and TRBJ2-1; the D is unclear. Trimming cost V 4 bases and J 10 bases, with 11 bases left between them. The CDR3 runs to 12 residues. Germline V gene lookup returns CDR1 LGHDT and CDR2 YNNKEL (reference sequence). The CDR3 DNA reads TGTGCCAGCAGCCGTAGTCTGGGGGAGCAGTTCTTC. It encodes CASSRSLGEQFF.

The CDR3 sequence: CASSPGPLGSSPLHF. DNA for the CDR3: TGTGCCAGCAGCCCCGGGCCCTTAGGAAGCTCACCCCTCCACTTT. V and J are TRBV7-2 and TRBJ1-6; D uncertain. Germline CDR1 SGHTA, CDR2 FQGNSA. CDR3 size: 15 residues. Between the trimmed V and J ends, which lost 5 bases and 10 bases, there was a span of 18 bases.

The chain links TRBV29-1 to TRBJ2-5, with D perhaps TRBD2 (6 bases). Germline CDR1 SQVTM, CDR2 ANQGSEA. The CDR3 is made up of 14 amino acids. V was shortened by 3 bases and J by 3 bases, with 14 bases between the two germline ends. The CDR3 region is CSVEKASEEETQYF. In DNA, the CDR3 is TGCAGCGTTGAGAAGGCTAGCGAGGAAGAGACCCAGTACTTC.

This clonotype showed up just a few times. The gene calls are TRBV21-1 and TRBJ1-3. TRBV21-1 is a documented pseudogene. CDR3 length equals 13 residues. The CDR3 protein is CASSPVPGNTIYF. DNA of the CDR3: TGTGCCAGCTCACCCGTACCTGGAAACACCATATATTTT.

This clonotype was seen a handful of times. The gene calls are TRBV25-1 and TRBJ1-2, with D possibly being TRBD1 (6 bases). CDR1 MGHDK and CDR2 SYGVNS come from the germline V gene. V was shortened by 11 bases and J by 4 bases, with 26 bases between the two germline ends. The CDR3 length is 16 residues. The DNA of the CDR3 is TGTGCCGCGCTCCGCGGGGCAGGGGATGGAACCTATGGCTACACCTTC. Translated: CAALRGAGDGTYGYTF.

A few counts support this clonotype. The V call is TRBV7-9, the J call TRBJ1-4, with TRBD1 matching over 7 bases. J lost 7 bases, V lost 4 bases, and 9 bases had no gene match. Per germline, CDR1 SEHNR and CDR2 FQNEAQ (reference sequence). This CDR3 has 15 residues. CDR3 DNA: TGTGCCAGCAGCTCCGCAACAGGGGCGGGTGAAAAACTGTTTTTT. Translation gives CASSSATGAGEKLFF.